This is a list of T cell receptor beta chains from one sample in a study of blood T cell repertoires in COVID-19. The method was immunoSEQ multiplex PCR; TCRdb's version includes in-frame clones alone and lacks a portion of them. The sample has 350,000 to 450,000 clones, approximately 89% seen once; the top ten hold around 0.94%. The sample consisted of PBMCs or T cells enriched from blood (not recorded which). The source is a woman aged 40 to 50 who had been exposed to COVID-19. The CDR3 runs from the conserved cysteine through the conserved F or W. D genes are given only for firm matches. Rows may omit the clone size; those that give it use once, few, many or a size class.

>NA|TRBD1|TRBV5-4|TRBJ1-6
TGTGCCAGCAGCCCCCACCGGAATACACAGGGGGCGGGTTCACCCCTCCACTTT
CASSPHRNTQGAGSPLHF
>NA|NA|TRBV2|TRBJ2-7
TGTGCCAGCACCTGGGAGACCTCCTACGAGCAGTACTTC
CASTWETSYEQYF
>NA|NA|TRBV28|TRBJ2-7
TGTGCCAGCAGCCAGTCCTACGAGCAGTACTTC
CASSQSYEQYF
>NA|NA|TRBV11-2|TRBJ1-2
TGTGCCAGCAGCTTAGCCGCAGGTATATTGCCCGGCTACACCTTC
CASSLAAGILPGYTF
>NA|NA|TRBV7-2|TRBJ1-6
TGTGCCAGCAGCCCGGGCGGGATTAATTCACCCCTCCACTTT
CASSPGGINSPLHF
>NA|NA|TRBV2|TRBJ1-4
TGTGCCAGCACTACGACGGCCGTGGGCGAAAAACTGTTTTTT
CASTTTAVGEKLFF
>NA|TRBD2|TRBV7-2|TRBJ2-4
TGTGCCAGCAGCCTCACCAGACTAGCGGGAGGGCTCGAGAACATTCAGTACTTC
CASSLTRLAGGLENIQYF
>NA|NA|TRBV7-3|TRBJ1-5
TGTGCCAGCAGCTCCGCGGGGGGGCAGCCCCAGCATTTT
CASSSAGGQPQHF
>NA|NA|TRBV27|TRBJ1-3
TGTGCCAGCAGGGCTGGAGTCTCTGGAAACACCATATATTTT
CASRAGVSGNTIYF
>NA|TRBD2|TRBV18|TRBJ2-7
TGTGCCAGCTCACCAAAAGGGGGTAGCGGGAGGTACAACGAGCAGTACTTC
CASSPKGGSGRYNEQYF
>NA|NA|TRBV6-5|TRBJ1-3
TGTGCCACCCGGGGGGCTCGCTCTGGAAACACCATATATTTT
CATRGARSGNTIYF
>NA|TRBD1|TRBV15|TRBJ1-5
TGTGCCACCAGCCCGGGAGGGACAGGGAATAATCAGCCCCAGCATTTT
CATSPGGTGNNQPQHF
>NA|NA|TRBV27|TRBJ2-3
TGTGCCAGCAGCGGGTTCGGCCCCCTCATACGCACAGATACGCAGTATTTT
CASSGFGPLIRTDTQYF
>NA|TRBD1|TRBV7-9|TRBJ1-2
TGTGCCAGCAGCGGTAAGGACAGGGAAATCAACTATGGCTACACCTTC
CASSGKDREINYGYTF
>NA|NA|TRBV24-1|TRBJ2-5
TGTGCCACCAGTACAGGTGTCGCTTCCCAAGAGACCCAGTACTTC
CATSTGVASQETQYF
>few|TRBD1|TRBV2|TRBJ1-2
TGTGCCAGTAGCAGGACAGGGAGGGTAGAGAACTATGGCTACACCTTC
CASSRTGRVENYGYTF
>NA|NA|TRBV2|TRBJ2-2
TGTGCCAGCAGTGAATATGGCGTCGGAGTAACTGGGGAGCTGTTTTTT
CASSEYGVGVTGELFF
>NA|TRBD2|TRBV5-1|TRBJ2-2
TGCGCCAGCAGCTTTCTAGCGGGGGGACTCACCGGGGAGCTGTTTTTT
CASSFLAGGLTGELFF
>NA|NA|TRBV19|TRBJ1-1
TGTGCCACTACGGGGACTGAAGCTTTCTTT
CATTGTEAFF
>NA|NA|TRBV5-1|TRBJ2-2
TGCGCCAGCAGCTTGGGGGGGCAAAACACCGGGGAGCTGTTTTTT
CASSLGGQNTGELFF
>NA|NA|TRBV20-1|TRBJ1-5
TGCAGTGCTAGTTTAGTCGGGGACTCCAATCAGCCCCAGCATTTT
CSASLVGDSNQPQHF
>NA|NA|TRBV30|TRBJ1-2
TGTGCCTGGAGTCCGAAGATCCCAGCTAACTATGGCTACACCTTC
CAWSPKIPANYGYTF
>NA|TRBD1|TRBV18|TRBJ1-2
TGTGCCAGCTATAGCGGGACAGGGAGAGACTATGGCTACACCTTC
CASYSGTGRDYGYTF
>NA|TRBD1|TRBV2|TRBJ1-4
TGTGCCAGCAGTGTCGGTGACAGGGGGCCGTATGAAAAACTGTTTTTT
CASSVGDRGPYEKLFF
>NA|TRBD1|TRBV19|TRBJ1-2
TGTGCCAGTAGTGTTCGACAGGGGGCCGGAGGCTACACCTTC
CASSVRQGAGGYTF
>NA|NA|TRBV2|TRBJ2-7
TGTGCCAGCAGTGGGACAGCCTACGAGCAGTACTTC
CASSGTAYEQYF
>NA|TRBD2|TRBV6-4|TRBJ2-7
TGTGCCAGCGTGGGGCGGGCGGGAGGCTTCCATAAAGAGCAGTACTTC
CASVGRAGGFHKEQYF
>NA|NA|TRBV15|TRBJ1-4
TGTGCCACCAGCAGAGATCACGGACAGTTGAGTTTT
CATSRDHGQLSF
>NA|NA|TRBV19|TRBJ1-1
TGTGCCAGTAGTGTAAACCGGGGCACTGAAGCTTTCTTT
CASSVNRGTEAFF
>NA|TRBD1|TRBV12-3/TRBV12-4|TRBJ1-1
TGTGCCAGCAGGACAGGGGGCACTGAAGCTTTCTTT
CASRTGGTEAFF
>NA|TRBD1|TRBV5-6|TRBJ1-6
TGTGCCAGCAGCTTTTTGGACAGGGAGGGTTCACCCCTCCACTTT
CASSFLDREGSPLHF
>NA|NA|TRBV10-1|TRBJ2-5
TGCGCCAGCAGTGTAAAGCGCGGGGAGACCCAGTACTTC
CASSVKRGETQYF
>NA|NA|TRBV30|TRBJ1-6
TGTGCCTGGAGTGTTCTAGGGGGAAATTCACCCCTCCACTTT
CAWSVLGGNSPLHF
>NA|NA|TRBV19|TRBJ1-6
TGTGCCAGTAGTGAACAGAGCTCCTATAATTCACCCCTCCACTTT
CASSEQSSYNSPLHF
>NA|TRBD1|TRBV12-3/TRBV12-4|TRBJ1-1
TGTGCCAGCAGTCAGGGGGCGCGGAAAGCTTTCTTT
CASSQGARKAFF
>NA|TRBD2|TRBV2|TRBJ2-2
TGTGCCAGCAGGAAGACCGGGACTAGGGACACCGGGGAGCTGTTTTTT
CASRKTGTRDTGELFF
>NA|NA|TRBV21-1|TRBJ1-5
TGTGCCAGCAGCACGCGTCACACAGGGGGCCAGCCCCAGCATTTT
CASSTRHTGGQPQHF
>NA|TRBD2|TRBV7-3|TRBJ2-2
TGTGCCAGCAGCCGGCGGGAGGCCGGGGAGCTGTTTTTT
CASSRREAGELFF
>once|NA|TRBV30|TRBJ1-6
TGTGCCTGGAGTGTACGGCTGGGCGGGATGATAAATAATTCACCCCTCCACTTT
CAWSVRLGGMINNSPLHF
>NA|NA|TRBV7-2|TRBJ2-3
TGTGCCAGCAGCCCCATGCCGGGGTCCGGGACAGATACGCAGTATTTT
CASSPMPGSGTDTQYF
>NA|TRBD1|TRBV30|TRBJ1-2
TGTGCCTGGAGTTTCAGGGGGCGCAGTGGCTACACCTTC
CAWSFRGRSGYTF
>NA|TRBD1|TRBV27|TRBJ2-2
TGTGCCAGCAGTTTAAGGGGGCAGGGGCACTTCGCGAACACCGGGGAGCTGTTTTTT
CASSLRGQGHFANTGELFF
>NA|NA|TRBV1|TRBJ1-5
TGCACCAGCAGCCCAGCGGGACACGAGAATCAGCCCCAGCATTTT
CTSSPAGHENQPQHF
>NA|TRBD1|TRBV3-1/TRBV3-2|TRBJ2-3
TGTGCCAGCAGCCTCTTCGGTATGGGACAGGGGTTAGCAGATACGCAGTATTTT
CASSLFGMGQGLADTQYF
>NA|NA|TRBV19|TRBJ1-6
TGTGCCAGTAGTATCCCGGGCTCCTATAATTCACCCCTCCACTTT
CASSIPGSYNSPLHF
>NA|NA|TRBV10-3|TRBJ1-3
TGTGCCATCGGCGGGCAGAGCTCTGGAAACACCATATATTTT
CAIGGQSSGNTIYF
>few|TRBD1|TRBV2|TRBJ1-4
TGTGCCAGCAGTGGGACCGGGACAGGGATTGAAAAACTGTTTTTT
CASSGTGTGIEKLFF
>NA|NA|TRBV30|TRBJ1-1
TGTGCCTGGATCATCCCGAGAGAGACTGAAGCTTTCTTT
CAWIIPRETEAFF
>NA|TRBD1|TRBV10-2|TRBJ1-1
TGCGCCAGCAGTGGCCCGGGACAGGGAGTTGGGATGAACACTGAAGCTTTCTTT
CASSGPGQGVGMNTEAFF
>NA|TRBD1|TRBV3-1/TRBV3-2|TRBJ2-2
TGTGCCAGCAGCCAGGCCAGGGGGTTTACGAACACCGGGGAGCTGTTTTTT
CASSQARGFTNTGELFF
>NA|TRBD2|TRBV7-3|TRBJ2-2
TGTGCCAGCAGCTTGGGCGGGAGGTCTGCCGGGGAGCTGTTTTTT
CASSLGGRSAGELFF
>once|NA|TRBV2|TRBJ1-4
TGTGCCAGCGCAGGGGATCGGGCGGAAAAACTGTTTTTT
CASAGDRAEKLFF
>NA|NA|TRBV19|TRBJ1-5
TGTGCCAGTAGTCGGCAGACAGATCAGCCCCAGCATTTT
CASSRQTDQPQHF
>NA|NA|TRBV25-1|TRBJ2-6
TGTGCCAGCACCTCTAGCTCTGGGGCCAACGTCCTGACTTTC
CASTSSSGANVLTF